This T cell receptor beta chain was captured in a study of T cell changes during pregnancy in multiple sclerosis. Sequencing used immunoSEQ multiplex PCR; TCRdb keeps in-frame clones, though not all of them. The data show 57,000 or so clones, 88% seen once. V shed 1 base and J 5 bases; nucleotides not matched to a gene: 3. CDR1 is GTSNPN and CDR2 is SVGIG in the germline V gene (reference sequence). The CDR3 is made up of 13 amino acids. The V and J genes are TRBV30 and TRBJ2-7; 9 bases line up with TRBD1. The sequence came from a female donor with multiple sclerosis, enrolled in a pregnancy study. The material was peripheral blood, obtained in the first trimester of pregnancy. The CDR3 sequence: CAWSDRGLDEQYF. DNA of the CDR3: TGTGCCTGGAGTGACAGGGGGCTGGACGAGCAGTACTTC.